This note documents a single T cell receptor (beta chain) sequence. Its cognate antigen is unknown. Here immunoSEQ multiplex PCR was the method, and the copy in TCRdb shows in-frame clones only, minus some. The data contain 100,000 to 150,000 clones, approximately 92% of them singletons. This specimen comes from a study of T cell responses to AZD1222 COVID-19 vaccine. Germline V gene lookup returns CDR1 LNHDA and CDR2 SQIVND (reference sequence). V was trimmed by 3 bases and J by 4 bases, leaving 15 bases between them. The CDR3 covers 15 residues. Study-wide results and limits: Vaccine-associated CD4 TCRs spanned spike, dominant at 160-218 and 743-854. Researchers took repertoire samples only after the peak T cell response had come. Clonal diversity was possibly underestimated, and the donors were mostly white British, with more females. Increases in Spike-specific TCR breadth and depth were seen after two AZD1222 doses.

V is TRBV19 and J is TRBJ2-5; D perhaps matches TRBD2 (5 bases). The sequencing used peripheral blood, collected 28 days after the second AZD1222 dose. The clonotype comes from an adult who received the AZD1222 COVID-19 vaccine. The chain's CDR3 is CASSIIANAGETQYF. CDR3 sequence (DNA): TGTGCCAGTAGTATCATAGCGAACGCGGGAGAGACCCAGTACTTC.